Listed here are 20 T cell receptor beta chains from one sample, sequenced in a study of vaccination effects on CD4 cells after COVID-19. Profiling relied on immunoSEQ multiplex PCR, and the TCRdb table lists in-frame clones only, not all of them. The sample has 65,000 to 90,000 clones, 65% to 80% seen once; the top ten hold 2.5% to 3%. Expansion of antigen-specific CD4+ T cells with viral peptide pools was carried out by the ViraFEST assay before sequencing. Having been cultured for around ten days, the cells underwent CD4+ T cell isolation. Nobody among the vaccine recipients had prior SARS-CoV-2 infection (nucleocapsid antibodies were negative). Their antigens are not known. This sample comprised CD4+ T cells from PBMCs cultured with HCoV-NL63 spike peptides, obtained before COVID-19 vaccination. The source is a human donor who received a COVID-19 vaccine.

V and J are TRBV30 and TRBJ2-7, with 11 nucleotides matching TRBD2. V lost 3 bases, J lost 2 bases, and 15 bases stayed unmatched. This CDR3 contains 18 residues. The germline V gene has CDR1 GTSNPN and CDR2 SVGIG (reference sequence). CDR3 residues: CAWSVPLAGAQTTYEQYV. In DNA form, the CDR3 reads TGTGCCTGGAGCGTGCCACTAGCGGGGGCCCAAACGACCTACGAGCAGTACGTC.

The chain carries TRBV6-5 and TRBJ1-1; D is possibly TRBD1 (6 bases). Trimming removed 7 bases at V and 2 bases at J, with 14 bases between. The CDR3 has 14 residues. Germline lookup yields CDR1 MNHEY and CDR2 SVGAGI. The CDR3 coding sequence is TGTGCCAGCAAAAGAGACAGGAGAAACACTGAAGCTTTCTTT. It yields the protein CASKRDRRNTEAFF.

V is TRBV11-3 and J is TRBJ1-4; 8 bases map to TRBD1. With V trimmed by 3 bases and J by 6 bases, 3 bases remained unmatched. The CDR3 is made up of 14 amino acids. Germline CDR1 SGHNT, CDR2 YENEEA. In DNA, the CDR3 is TGTGCCAGCAGCTTCCAGGGGGCAGATGAAAAACTGTTTTTT. It specifies CASSFQGADEKLFF.

This clone was counted only a few times. The J gene is TRBJ1-3, the V gene TRBV6-5; a possible D gene is TRBD1 (6 bases). The CDR3 runs to 13 residues. The germline gives CDR1 MNHEY, CDR2 SVGAGI. V lost 7 bases, J lost 2 bases, and 9 bases lay in between. The CDR3 protein is CASIQGPGNTIYF. The CDR3 DNA is TGTGCCAGCATCCAGGGGCCTGGAAACACCATATATTTT.

The rearrangement links TRBV9 to TRBJ2-3; D ambiguous. Trimming pared 1 base from V and 0 bases from J, leaving 6 bases between. The CDR3 has 14 amino acids. Germline values: CDR1 SGDLS, CDR2 YYNGEE. CDR3 nucleotide sequence: TGTGCCAGCAGCGTAATGGGAAGCACAGATACGCAGTATTTT. It is translated as CASSVMGSTDTQYF.

This clone was seen just once. This chain joins TRBV18 and TRBJ2-1; TRBD2 matches 14 bases. The CDR3 runs to 18 residues. Germline V gene sequence: CDR1 KGHSH, CDR2 LQKENI. Trimming at V came to 4 bases and at J to 1 base, leaving 6 bases not matched to a gene. Here the CDR3 DNA reads TGTGCCAGCTCACGACTAGCGGGGGGGCTCACTTCCTACAATGAGCAGTTCTTC. It specifies CASSRLAGGLTSYNEQFF.

The genes are TRBV5-1 and TRBJ1-2; D ambiguous. In germline, CDR1 is SGHRS, CDR2 YFSETQ. CDR3 length equals 13 residues. The V end was cut by 0 bases, the J end by 4 bases, with 7 bases between. The CDR3 nucleotides read TGCGCCAGCAGCTTGGCCCTCTCCTATGGCTACACCTTC. Amino acid sequence: CASSLALSYGYTF.

The J gene is TRBJ2-3, the V gene TRBV18; tentative D call: TRBD2 (5 bases). Germline V gene sequence: CDR1 KGHSH, CDR2 LQKENI. The CDR3 spans 15 residues. V shed 9 bases and J shed 0 bases, with 16 bases lying between them. For the CDR3, the DNA is TGTGCCAGTTTCCGAGGGCTTTCTAGCACAGATACGCAGTATTTT. Protein: CASFRGLSSTDTQYF.

The chain is built from TRBV28 and TRBJ1-1; D uncertain. In germline, CDR1 is MDHEN, CDR2 SYDVKM. The CDR3 has 13 residues. Deletions cut 8 bases from V and 0 bases from J, with 10 bases between. The CDR3 nucleotides are TGTGCCAGCGGTCCCGGGCTGAACACTGAAGCTTTCTTT. As protein: CASGPGLNTEAFF.

J is TRBJ1-2 and V is TRBV28; D not resolved. The CDR3 runs to 13 residues. Deletions cut 7 bases from V and 2 bases from J, with 11 bases between. CDR1 MDHEN and CDR2 SYDVKM come from the germline V gene. The CDR3 DNA follows: TGTGCCAGCAACTCGGTGGGGAACTATGGCTACACCTTC. The encoded protein is CASNSVGNYGYTF.

The chain employs TRBV7-2 and TRBJ1-6, with D possibly matching TRBD1 (5 bases). The ends were cut back, 7 bases at V and 13 bases at J, with 17 bases in the middle. This CDR3 region has 13 residues. The V gene's germline CDR1 is SGHTA and CDR2 FQGNSA. CDR3 in DNA: TGTGCCAGCACCCTAACAGGTTTCTCCCCCCTCCACTTT. It translates to CASTLTGFSPLHF.

The chain links TRBV7-6 to TRBJ1-1; 10 bases are shared with TRBD1. The germline V gene encodes CDR1 SGHVS and CDR2 FNYEAQ. The junction had 8 bases not matched to a gene; V was cut back by 3 bases and J by 4 bases. The length of the CDR3 is 16 residues. The CDR3 spells CASSFDRTGGGTEAFF. In DNA, the CDR3 is TGTGCCAGCAGCTTCGACAGGACAGGGGGTGGCACTGAAGCTTTCTTT. Complete variable domain (other parts from reference TRBV7-6 and TRBJ1-1): GAGVSQSPRYKVTKRGQDVALRCDPISGHVSLYWYRQALGQGPEFLTYFNYEAQQDKSGLPNDRFSAERPEGSISTLTIQRTEQRDSAMYRCASSFDRTGGGTEAFFGQGTRLTVV.

Comment on this clone: A junction end diverges from the germline sequence, so it may reflect a read error. The chain joins TRBV5-1 to TRBJ2-5; the D gene could be TRBD1 or TRBD2 (5 bases each). CDR1 SGHRS and CDR2 YFSETQ come from the germline V gene. This CDR3 is built from 13 residues. The chain's CDR3 is CASSLDQGEIQYF. DNA of the CDR3: TGCGCCAGCAGCTTGGACCAGGGAGAGATCCAGTACTTC. Full variable domain (remainder filled in from reference TRBV5-1 and TRBJ2-5): KAGVTQTPRYLIKTRGQQVTLSCSPISGHRSVSWYQQTPGQGLQFLFEYFSETQRNKGNFPGRFSGRQFSNSRSEMNVSTLELGDSALYLCASSLDQGEIQYFGPGTRLLVL.

This clone came up once. V gene TRBV28 combines with J gene TRBJ1-5; D is unresolved. Germline CDR1 is MDHEN and CDR2 is SYDVKM. V was shortened by 3 bases and J by 3 bases, with 18 bases between the two germline ends. This CDR3 is 17 amino acids long. In DNA, the CDR3 is TGTGCCAGCAGTTTCACTTTGATTGGACGGGACAATCAGCCCCAGCATTTT. Translation gives CASSFTLIGRDNQPQHF.

The rearrangement joins TRBV7-9 to TRBJ2-5; 9 bases are a match to TRBD2. Looked up from germline, CDR1 is SEHNR and CDR2 is FQNEAQ (reference sequence). The CDR3 has 17 residues. V lost 7 bases, J lost 5 bases, and 17 bases stayed unmatched. The CDR3, as DNA: TGTGCCAGCACCCAAAATAATGGAGCGGGGGGAAGGGAGACCCAGTACTTC. Protein product: CASTQNNGAGGRETQYF.

The J gene is TRBJ2-1, the V gene TRBV5-4, with D possibly being TRBD1 (5 bases). This CDR3 spans 15 amino acids. Trimming stripped 3 bases from V and 3 bases from J, with 13 bases between. The germline V gene has CDR1 SGHNT and CDR2 YYREEE (reference sequence). In DNA form, the CDR3 reads TGTGCCAGCAGCTCAGACAGTACCAACTACAATGAGCAGTTCTTC. Protein sequence: CASSSDSTNYNEQFF.

This chain links TRBV9 with TRBJ1-4; D gene ambiguous. Germline V CDR1 and CDR2: SGDLS, YYNGEE. Trimming stripped 1 base from V and 8 bases from J, with 15 bases between. CDR3 length: 15 residues. CDR3 sequence (DNA): TGTGCCAGCAGCGTACGGGCTACCGATATCGAAAAACTGTTTTTT. Translated: CASSVRATDIEKLFF.

V and J are TRBV28 and TRBJ2-7; TRBD1 is a possible D gene (6 bases). Germline assignment: CDR1 MDHEN and CDR2 SYDVKM. CDR3 length: 11 residues. V lost 5 bases and J lost 4, with 6 bases in between. The chain's CDR3 is CASSQGYEQYV. In DNA form, the CDR3 reads TGTGCCAGCAGTCAGGGGTACGAGCAGTACGTC.

The chain carries TRBV5-6 and TRBJ1-1; D gene unclear. The V end lost 4 bases, the J end lost 6 bases, and 13 bases lay between the germline ends. Germline CDR1 reads SGHDT; CDR2 reads YYEEEE. The length of the CDR3 is 13 residues. This CDR3 is CASSPLLAAEAFF. The CDR3 DNA sequence: TGTGCCAGCAGCCCCCTTTTGGCAGCTGAAGCTTTCTTT.

Here the CDR3 reads CASSYGGTIYF. The CDR3 nucleotides are TGTGCCAGCAGTTACGGTGGCACCATATATTTT. The chain has TRBV6-5 and TRBJ1-3; D uncertain. CDR3 size: 11 residues. The V gene lost 2 bases and the J gene lost 9 bases, with 5 bases spanning the gap. Looked up from germline, CDR1 is MNHEY and CDR2 is SVGAGI.